Described below is a single T cell receptor (beta chain) sequence and its context. Its specificity is unknown. Treatment specified: roughly 10-day PBMC culture with coronavirus spike peptide pools or control peptides (ViraFEST assay). At the Johns Hopkins FTIC core, DNA taken from cultured CD4+ T cells was sequenced by way of the Oncomine TCR Beta short-read assay. Using its own MiXCR run on the PCR reads, TCRdb lists one record per CDR3 protein. Of over 7,000 distinct CDR3 sequences in the sample, more than 60% were seen once. The record originates from a study of vaccination and CD4 T cells after COVID-19. Across the whole study: In culture, cells were exposed to overlapping spike peptides from SARS-CoV-2, HCoV-NL63, HCoV-OC43 and HCoV-229E.

Germline lookup yields CDR1 LNHDA and CDR2 SQIVND (reference sequence). The V segment lost 10 bases and the J segment 5 bases; nucleotides outside the gene matches: 14. The CDR3 loop spans 15 amino acids. Specimen: cultured CD4+ T cells from blood, collected after SARS-CoV-2 vaccination. The chain carries TRBV19 and TRBJ2-5; 9 bases are shared with TRBD1. The TCR originated in a human donor with COVID-19. The CDR3 coding sequence is TGTGCCACCCGACTGGGGGACAGGGCTGGCGAGACCCAGTACTTC. This encodes CATRLGDRAGETQYF.